Listed below are T cell receptor beta chains from one sample, sequenced in a study of blood T cell repertoires in COVID-19. Assay: immunoSEQ multiplex PCR; the TCRdb copy retains only in-frame clones and omits some. The table has about 130,000 clones, more than 75% seen once. Input material: peripheral blood. These receptors all come from an older woman with COVID-19, enrolled during active disease. Each CDR3 is given with its conserved first and last residue. The order of the fields is J gene, D gene, V gene, clone size, CDR3 DNA, CDR3 protein. D genes are given only for firm matches. The size entry is marked missing in some rows and otherwise reads once, few, many or a size class.

TRBJ2-2 | . | TRBV3-1/TRBV3-2 | . | TGTGCCAGCAGCGCCCACCTAGGGGGAAACACCGGGGAGCTGTTTTTT | CASSAHLGGNTGELFF
TRBJ1-2 | TRBD1 | TRBV7-8 | . | TGTGCCAGCAGCTTAGAGAGGGCAGGGGGAGGCTACACCTTC | CASSLERAGGGYTF
TRBJ2-4 | TRBD2 | TRBV5-1 | once | TGCGCCAGCACGGAGCGGGGGGGCGTTAACATTCAGTACTTC | CASTERGGVNIQYF
TRBJ2-3 | TRBD2 | TRBV6-2/TRBV6-3 | . | TGTGCCAGCAGTTACTCGATCACTGGACTAGCGGATACGCAGTATTTT | CASSYSITGLADTQYF
TRBJ1-1 | . | TRBV19 | . | TGTGCCAGTAGTATAGCCGGGGTGTGGGAGACCACTGAAGCTTTCTTT | CASSIAGVWETTEAFF
TRBJ2-5 | . | TRBV5-6 | . | TGTGCCAGCAGCTCCCGTAGATATGAGGCGACCCAGTACTTC | CASSSRRYEATQYF
TRBJ2-7 | TRBD2 | TRBV27 | . | TGTGCCAGCAGACGACTAGCGGGAAGTTCCTACGAGCAGTACTTC | CASRRLAGSSYEQYF
TRBJ2-7 | . | TRBV5-1 | . | TGCGCCAGCAGCTTGGAACCGGGTGCCTACGAGCAGTACTTC | CASSLEPGAYEQYF
TRBJ1-1 | . | TRBV28 | . | TGTGCCAGCAGTTTACTCGTGCGGGGGTTCATGAACACTGAAGCTTTCTTT | CASSLLVRGFMNTEAFF
TRBJ1-2 | . | TRBV2 | many | TGTGCCAGCAGCGGGGACCTCGGGGGCTATGGCTACACCTTC | CASSGDLGGYGYTF
TRBJ1-4 | . | TRBV5-1 | . | TGCGCCAGCAGCAACGCCGGGAGCCGGAGGACTAATGAAAAACTGTTTTTT | CASSNAGSRRTNEKLFF
TRBJ2-3 | TRBD2 | TRBV30 | . | TGTGCCTGGAGTGTCAGGGAGGGAGATACGCAGTATTTT | CAWSVREGDTQYF
TRBJ1-3 | . | TRBV7-2 | . | TGTGCCAGCAGCCCCATTGGGGGCATCCAAAACACCATATATTTT | CASSPIGGIQNTIYF
TRBJ2-3 | TRBD2 | TRBV19 | . | TGTGCCAGTAGTTTAGCGGGTAGCACAGATACGCAGTATTTT | CASSLAGSTDTQYF
TRBJ1-2 | . | TRBV19 | few | TGTGCCAGTAGTATCGGCGGGGACTATGGCTACACCTTC | CASSIGGDYGYTF
TRBJ1-2 | . | TRBV5-1 | . | TGCGCCAGCAGCTCGGTAACCAACTATGGCTACACCTTC | CASSSVTNYGYTF
TRBJ1-3 | . | TRBV30 | . | TGTGCCTGGAGTGTACGAGGGAGAATCTCTGGAAACACCATATATTTT | CAWSVRGRISGNTIYF
TRBJ1-6 | TRBD1 | TRBV19 | once | TGTGCCAGTAGTTTACAGGGGGCGAAGAATAATTCACCCCTCCACTTT | CASSLQGAKNNSPLHF
TRBJ2-1 | . | TRBV15 | . | TGTGCCACCAGCAGAGATTATCAGGGGGAGCAGTTCTTC | CATSRDYQGEQFF
TRBJ2-4 | TRBD2 | TRBV29-1 | . | TGCAGCGTGGCCGGGACTAGCGGGGGGGCTCACATTCAGTACTTC | CSVAGTSGGAHIQYF
TRBJ1-6 | . | TRBV27 | few | TGTGCCAGCAGTCCAAACAGGAATTCACCCCTCCACTTT | CASSPNRNSPLHF
TRBJ2-2 | . | TRBV3-1/TRBV3-2 | . | TGTGCCAGCAGCCAATCCGGAGGGCCCGGGGAGCTGTTTTTT | CASSQSGGPGELFF
TRBJ1-1 | TRBD1 | TRBV2 | . | TGTGCCAGCAGGGGACAGAAGAACACTGAAGCTTTCTTT | CASRGQKNTEAFF
TRBJ1-2 | . | TRBV21-1 | . | TGTGCCAGCAGCGACGGACTCCGGGAGGACGGCTACACCTTC | CASSDGLREDGYTF
TRBJ1-3 | . | TRBV7-6 | . | TGTGCCAGCAGCTTAGAGTTGCTGGGCCTCTCTGGAAACACCATATATTTT | CASSLELLGLSGNTIYF
TRBJ2-7 | . | TRBV3-1/TRBV3-2 | . | TGTGCCAGCAGTCGATCGCAATCTGGGGAGGCCGAGCAGTACTTC | CASSRSQSGEAEQYF
TRBJ2-4 | TRBD1 | TRBV10-3 | . | TGTGCCATCAGTGAGTCGGCCCCTGCACGGACAGGGGGTCCCAAAAACATTCAGTACTTC | CAISESAPARTGGPKNIQYF
TRBJ1-2 | TRBD1 | TRBV6-5 | . | TGTGCCAGCAGTTACTCGACAGGGGGCGGCTATGGCTACACCTTC | CASSYSTGGGYGYTF
TRBJ1-6 | TRBD1 | TRBV28 | . | TGTGCCGCCCCTCCCTCCGGGACAGGGGACGTCTATAATTCACCCCTCCACTTT | CAAPPSGTGDVYNSPLHF
TRBJ2-7 | . | TRBV14 | . | TGTGCCAGCAGCCAAGTAAAGGGAGCCTACGAGCAGTACTTC | CASSQVKGAYEQYF
TRBJ2-7 | . | TRBV2 | . | TGTGCCAGCAGTTTTAGGTGGGACTTCTCCTACGAGCAGTACTTC | CASSFRWDFSYEQYF
TRBJ1-1 | TRBD1 | TRBV7-2 | . | TGTGCCAGCAGCCTTACAGGGGGCAGGGGTACTGAAGCTTTCTTT | CASSLTGGRGTEAFF
TRBJ1-2 | . | TRBV30 | . | TGTGCCTGGAGTGACACCGGGCGGGCCAACTATGGCTACACCTTC | CAWSDTGRANYGYTF
TRBJ2-5 | TRBD2 | TRBV7-2 | . | TGTGCCAGCAGCCTCTCGACTAGCGGGGGGGAGACCCAGTACTTC | CASSLSTSGGETQYF
TRBJ1-1 | . | TRBV5-8 | . | TGTGCCAGCAGCTTGGCCTTCGGGGGAGGGACTGAAGCTTTCTTT | CASSLAFGGGTEAFF
TRBJ1-1 | . | TRBV3-1/TRBV3-2 | . | TGTGCCAGCAGCCTGATGGTCCAGGCTGAAGCTTTCTTT | CASSLMVQAEAFF
TRBJ2-7 | TRBD2 | TRBV27 | once | TGTGCCAGCAGTTTTTCCCGACTAGCGGGGGCCCCCCGGCAGTACTTC | CASSFSRLAGAPRQYF
TRBJ2-1 | TRBD2 | TRBV5-1 | . | TGCGCCAGCAGCTTGGTGGGGACTAGTCGTTACAATGAGCAGTTCTTC | CASSLVGTSRYNEQFF